This T cell receptor (beta chain) was identified in a study of post-analysis software for immune sequencing data. At the level of the study: Courses of disease covered relapsing-remitting, secondary progressive and progressive-relapsing multiple sclerosis.

This clonotype was seen more than once but under ten times. Its target is not known. V was clipped by 3 bases and J by 1 base; unmatched bases: 4. There are 18 residues in the CDR3. Germline V CDR1 and CDR2: MGHDK, SYGVNS. Sequencing libraries made from TCR beta cDNA carried unique molecular identifiers. cDNA molecules numbering approximately 500,000 came from roughly 1.1 to 9.2 million T cells. TCRdb recomputed calls from the PCR reads with MiXCR, one row per CDR3 protein. The table has hundreds of thousands of distinct CDR3 sequences, roughly 27% seen once. Study outcomes and limitations: By F measure, strong co-clustering occurred among samples prepared in the same batch. The study found significantly lower normalized Chao1 diversity in multiple sclerosis patients than in controls. Patients had higher frequencies than controls of a handful of TRBV segments, including TRBV5-6, TRBV5-1 and TRBV20-1.

The chain is built from TRBV25-1 and TRBJ2-6; 12 positions match TRBD2. Sequencing was done on a sample of blood. The source is a girl aged 5-17 years with multiple sclerosis. CDR3 nucleotides: TGTGCCAGCAGTGACGGACTAGCGGGAAGGTCTGGGGCCAACGTCCTGACTTTC. It specifies CASSDGLAGRSGANVLTF.